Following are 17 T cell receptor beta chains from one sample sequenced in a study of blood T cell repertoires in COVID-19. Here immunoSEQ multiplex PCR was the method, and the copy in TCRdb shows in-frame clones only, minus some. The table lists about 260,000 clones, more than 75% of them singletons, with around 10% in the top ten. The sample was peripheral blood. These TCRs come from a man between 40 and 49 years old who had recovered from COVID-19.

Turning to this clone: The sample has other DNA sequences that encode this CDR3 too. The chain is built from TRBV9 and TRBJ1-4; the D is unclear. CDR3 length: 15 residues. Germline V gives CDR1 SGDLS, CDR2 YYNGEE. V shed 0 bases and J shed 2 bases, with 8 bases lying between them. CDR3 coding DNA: TGTGCCAGCAGCGTAGGAGGATCGACTAATGAAAAACTGTTTTTT. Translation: CASSVGGSTNEKLFF.

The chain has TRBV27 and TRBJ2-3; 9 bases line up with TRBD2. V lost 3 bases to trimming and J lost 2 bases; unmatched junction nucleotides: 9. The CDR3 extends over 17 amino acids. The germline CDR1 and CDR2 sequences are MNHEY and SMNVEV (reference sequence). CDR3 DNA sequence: TGTGCCAGCAGTTTGATCGGCGGGAGGGCGGCCACAGATACGCAGTATTTT. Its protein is CASSLIGGRAATDTQYF.

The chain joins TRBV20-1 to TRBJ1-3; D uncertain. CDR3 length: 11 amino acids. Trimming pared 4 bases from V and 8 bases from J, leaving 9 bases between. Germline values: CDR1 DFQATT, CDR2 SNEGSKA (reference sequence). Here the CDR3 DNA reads TGCAGTGCTAAAAACGGGGACACCATATATTTT. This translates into CSAKNGDTIYF.

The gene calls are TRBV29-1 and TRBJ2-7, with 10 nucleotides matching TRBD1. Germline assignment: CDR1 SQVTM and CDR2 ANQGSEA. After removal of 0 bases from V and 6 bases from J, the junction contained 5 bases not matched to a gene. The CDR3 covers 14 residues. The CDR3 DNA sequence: TGCAGCGTTGAAGAGGGGGGACAGGGGAGCGAGCAGTACTTC. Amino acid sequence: CSVEEGGQGSEQYF.

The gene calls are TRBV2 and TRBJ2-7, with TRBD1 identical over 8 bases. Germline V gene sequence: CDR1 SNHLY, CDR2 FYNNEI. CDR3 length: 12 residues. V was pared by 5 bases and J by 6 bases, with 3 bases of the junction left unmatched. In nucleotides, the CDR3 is TGTGCCAGCAGTTACGGACAGGGCGAGCAGTACTTC. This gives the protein CASSYGQGEQYF.

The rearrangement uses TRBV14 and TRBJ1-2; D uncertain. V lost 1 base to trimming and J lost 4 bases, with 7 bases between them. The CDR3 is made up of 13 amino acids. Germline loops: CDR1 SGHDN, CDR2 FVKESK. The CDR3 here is CASSQGGIYGYTF. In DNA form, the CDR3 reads TGTGCCAGCAGCCAAGGAGGCATCTATGGCTACACCTTC.

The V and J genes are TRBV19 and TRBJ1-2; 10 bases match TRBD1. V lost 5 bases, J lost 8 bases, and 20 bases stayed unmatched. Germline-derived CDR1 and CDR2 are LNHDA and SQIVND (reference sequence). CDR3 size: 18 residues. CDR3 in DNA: TGTGCCAGTAGTCCATCCACGGGACAGGGGTTGAAGCCGGGAGGCTACACCTTC. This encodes CASSPSTGQGLKPGGYTF.

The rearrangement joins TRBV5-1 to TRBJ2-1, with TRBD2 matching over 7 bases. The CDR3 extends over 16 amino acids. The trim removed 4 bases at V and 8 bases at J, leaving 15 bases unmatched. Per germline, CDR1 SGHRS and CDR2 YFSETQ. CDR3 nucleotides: TGCGCCAGCAGCCAATACCAGCGGGGCCGTCGCCATGAGCAGTTCTTC. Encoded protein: CASSQYQRGRRHEQFF.

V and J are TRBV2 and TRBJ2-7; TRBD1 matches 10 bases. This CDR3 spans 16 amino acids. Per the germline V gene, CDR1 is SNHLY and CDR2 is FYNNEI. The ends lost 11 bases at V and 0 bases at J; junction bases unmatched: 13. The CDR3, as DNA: TGTGCCGCTATCAACCGGGACAGGGGACCCTCCTACGAGCAGTACTTC. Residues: CAAINRDRGPSYEQYF.

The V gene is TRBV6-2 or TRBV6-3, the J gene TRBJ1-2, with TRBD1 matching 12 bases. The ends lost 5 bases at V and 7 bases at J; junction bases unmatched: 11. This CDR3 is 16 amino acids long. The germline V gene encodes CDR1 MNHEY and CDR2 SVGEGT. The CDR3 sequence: CASSDAPGQGAVGYTF. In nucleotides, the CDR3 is TGTGCCAGCAGTGACGCCCCGGGACAGGGGGCTGTTGGCTACACCTTC.

CDR3: CASRRTSSYTGELFF. The CDR3 nucleotides read TGTGCCAGCAGGAGGACTAGCAGCTACACCGGGGAGCTGTTTTTT. The chain combines TRBV9 with TRBJ2-2; 8 nucleotides match TRBD2. Per germline, CDR1 SGDLS and CDR2 YYNGEE. The CDR3 runs to 15 residues. With V trimmed by 5 bases and J by 3 bases, 6 bases remained unmatched. The whole variable domain, filled in from reference TRBV9 and TRBJ2-2, reads DSGVTQTPKHLITATGQRVTLRCSPRSGDLSVYWYQQSLDQGLQFLIQYYNGEERAKGNILERFSAQQFPDLHSELNLSSLELGDSALYFCASRRTSSYTGELFFGEGSRLTVL.

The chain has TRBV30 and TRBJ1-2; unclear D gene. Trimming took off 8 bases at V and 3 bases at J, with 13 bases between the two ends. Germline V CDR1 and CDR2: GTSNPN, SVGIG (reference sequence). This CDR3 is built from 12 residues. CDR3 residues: CAGGIKDYGYTF. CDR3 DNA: TGTGCCGGAGGTATTAAGGACTATGGCTACACCTTC.

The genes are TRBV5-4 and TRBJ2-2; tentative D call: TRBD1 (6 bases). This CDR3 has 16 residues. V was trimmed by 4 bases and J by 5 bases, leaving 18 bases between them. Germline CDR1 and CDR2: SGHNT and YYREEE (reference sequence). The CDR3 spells CASSASQGRITGELFF. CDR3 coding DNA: TGTGCCAGCAGCGCAAGCCAGGGGCGCATTACCGGGGAGCTGTTTTTT. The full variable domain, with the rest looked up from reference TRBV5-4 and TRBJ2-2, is ETGVTQSPTHLIKTRGQQVTLRCSSQSGHNTVSWYQQALGQGPQFIFQYYREEENGRGNFPPRFSGLQFPNYSSELNVNALELDDSALYLCASSASQGRITGELFFGEGSRLTVL.

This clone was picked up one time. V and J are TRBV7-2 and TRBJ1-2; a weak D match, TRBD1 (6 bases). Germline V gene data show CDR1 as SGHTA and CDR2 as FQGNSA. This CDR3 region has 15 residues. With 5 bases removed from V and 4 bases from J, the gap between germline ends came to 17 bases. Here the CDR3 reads CASSPRLGAPYGYTF. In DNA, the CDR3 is TGTGCCAGCAGCCCCCGGTTGGGGGCCCCCTATGGCTACACCTTC. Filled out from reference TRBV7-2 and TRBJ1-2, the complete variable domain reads GAGVSQSPSNKVTEKGKDVELRCDPISGHTALYWYRQSLGQGLEFLIYFQGNSAPDKSGLPSDRFSAERTGGSVSTLTIQRTQQEDSAVYLCASSPRLGAPYGYTFGSGTRLTVV.

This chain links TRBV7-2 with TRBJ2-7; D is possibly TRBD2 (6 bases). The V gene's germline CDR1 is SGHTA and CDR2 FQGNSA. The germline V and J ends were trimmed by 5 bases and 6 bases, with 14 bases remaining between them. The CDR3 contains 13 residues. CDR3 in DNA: TGTGCCAGCAGCCCCAGACTAGTTTTCGAGCAGTACTTC. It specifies CASSPRLVFEQYF.

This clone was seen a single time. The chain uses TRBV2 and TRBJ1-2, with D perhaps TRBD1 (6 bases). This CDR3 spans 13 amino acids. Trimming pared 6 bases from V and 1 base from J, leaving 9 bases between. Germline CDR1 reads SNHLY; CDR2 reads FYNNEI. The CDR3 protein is CASRKGVNYGYTF. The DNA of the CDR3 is TGTGCCAGCAGAAAGGGGGTTAACTATGGCTACACCTTC.

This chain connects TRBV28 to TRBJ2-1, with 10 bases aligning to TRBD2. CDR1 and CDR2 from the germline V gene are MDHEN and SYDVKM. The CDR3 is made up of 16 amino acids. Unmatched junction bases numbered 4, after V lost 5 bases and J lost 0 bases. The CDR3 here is CASSGLADSSYNEQFF. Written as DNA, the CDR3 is TGTGCCAGCAGTGGACTAGCGGACAGCTCCTACAATGAGCAGTTCTTC.